The text below deals with one T cell receptor (beta chain). Its antigen is unknown. TCRdb fed the 5' RACE reads into MiXCR, producing one record per CDR3 protein. The sample records some 64,000 distinct CDR3 sequences, more than 7% being singletons. There are 13 residues in the CDR3. Trimming shortened V by 8 bases and J by 4 bases, and 11 bases separated the two germline ends. Germline CDR1 SNHLY, CDR2 FYNNEI. The data are from a study of spatial heterogeneity in lung cancer. In the study overall: Raw reads contained each unique TCR and UMI combination more than ten times on average. Study outcomes and limitations: Ubiquitous, expanded tumor-derived TCRs were more frequently observed in blood at resection than at follow-up.

The time point was: sample taken at primary tumor resection. Whole RNA was taken from tumor, nontumor lung or frozen PBMC; it was then sequenced unsorted. Samples came from roughly 72 TRACERx patients with untreated early-stage lung cancer. The V call is TRBV2, the J call TRBJ2-2; D is possibly TRBD1 (6 bases). This TCR was recovered from a female donor with early-stage non-small cell lung cancer. Sequencing used PBMCs, obtained at surgery. The CDR3 nucleotides read TGTGCCAGCGGCAGGGGCGGCACCGGGGAGCTGTTTTTT. This sequence encodes CASGRGGTGELFF.